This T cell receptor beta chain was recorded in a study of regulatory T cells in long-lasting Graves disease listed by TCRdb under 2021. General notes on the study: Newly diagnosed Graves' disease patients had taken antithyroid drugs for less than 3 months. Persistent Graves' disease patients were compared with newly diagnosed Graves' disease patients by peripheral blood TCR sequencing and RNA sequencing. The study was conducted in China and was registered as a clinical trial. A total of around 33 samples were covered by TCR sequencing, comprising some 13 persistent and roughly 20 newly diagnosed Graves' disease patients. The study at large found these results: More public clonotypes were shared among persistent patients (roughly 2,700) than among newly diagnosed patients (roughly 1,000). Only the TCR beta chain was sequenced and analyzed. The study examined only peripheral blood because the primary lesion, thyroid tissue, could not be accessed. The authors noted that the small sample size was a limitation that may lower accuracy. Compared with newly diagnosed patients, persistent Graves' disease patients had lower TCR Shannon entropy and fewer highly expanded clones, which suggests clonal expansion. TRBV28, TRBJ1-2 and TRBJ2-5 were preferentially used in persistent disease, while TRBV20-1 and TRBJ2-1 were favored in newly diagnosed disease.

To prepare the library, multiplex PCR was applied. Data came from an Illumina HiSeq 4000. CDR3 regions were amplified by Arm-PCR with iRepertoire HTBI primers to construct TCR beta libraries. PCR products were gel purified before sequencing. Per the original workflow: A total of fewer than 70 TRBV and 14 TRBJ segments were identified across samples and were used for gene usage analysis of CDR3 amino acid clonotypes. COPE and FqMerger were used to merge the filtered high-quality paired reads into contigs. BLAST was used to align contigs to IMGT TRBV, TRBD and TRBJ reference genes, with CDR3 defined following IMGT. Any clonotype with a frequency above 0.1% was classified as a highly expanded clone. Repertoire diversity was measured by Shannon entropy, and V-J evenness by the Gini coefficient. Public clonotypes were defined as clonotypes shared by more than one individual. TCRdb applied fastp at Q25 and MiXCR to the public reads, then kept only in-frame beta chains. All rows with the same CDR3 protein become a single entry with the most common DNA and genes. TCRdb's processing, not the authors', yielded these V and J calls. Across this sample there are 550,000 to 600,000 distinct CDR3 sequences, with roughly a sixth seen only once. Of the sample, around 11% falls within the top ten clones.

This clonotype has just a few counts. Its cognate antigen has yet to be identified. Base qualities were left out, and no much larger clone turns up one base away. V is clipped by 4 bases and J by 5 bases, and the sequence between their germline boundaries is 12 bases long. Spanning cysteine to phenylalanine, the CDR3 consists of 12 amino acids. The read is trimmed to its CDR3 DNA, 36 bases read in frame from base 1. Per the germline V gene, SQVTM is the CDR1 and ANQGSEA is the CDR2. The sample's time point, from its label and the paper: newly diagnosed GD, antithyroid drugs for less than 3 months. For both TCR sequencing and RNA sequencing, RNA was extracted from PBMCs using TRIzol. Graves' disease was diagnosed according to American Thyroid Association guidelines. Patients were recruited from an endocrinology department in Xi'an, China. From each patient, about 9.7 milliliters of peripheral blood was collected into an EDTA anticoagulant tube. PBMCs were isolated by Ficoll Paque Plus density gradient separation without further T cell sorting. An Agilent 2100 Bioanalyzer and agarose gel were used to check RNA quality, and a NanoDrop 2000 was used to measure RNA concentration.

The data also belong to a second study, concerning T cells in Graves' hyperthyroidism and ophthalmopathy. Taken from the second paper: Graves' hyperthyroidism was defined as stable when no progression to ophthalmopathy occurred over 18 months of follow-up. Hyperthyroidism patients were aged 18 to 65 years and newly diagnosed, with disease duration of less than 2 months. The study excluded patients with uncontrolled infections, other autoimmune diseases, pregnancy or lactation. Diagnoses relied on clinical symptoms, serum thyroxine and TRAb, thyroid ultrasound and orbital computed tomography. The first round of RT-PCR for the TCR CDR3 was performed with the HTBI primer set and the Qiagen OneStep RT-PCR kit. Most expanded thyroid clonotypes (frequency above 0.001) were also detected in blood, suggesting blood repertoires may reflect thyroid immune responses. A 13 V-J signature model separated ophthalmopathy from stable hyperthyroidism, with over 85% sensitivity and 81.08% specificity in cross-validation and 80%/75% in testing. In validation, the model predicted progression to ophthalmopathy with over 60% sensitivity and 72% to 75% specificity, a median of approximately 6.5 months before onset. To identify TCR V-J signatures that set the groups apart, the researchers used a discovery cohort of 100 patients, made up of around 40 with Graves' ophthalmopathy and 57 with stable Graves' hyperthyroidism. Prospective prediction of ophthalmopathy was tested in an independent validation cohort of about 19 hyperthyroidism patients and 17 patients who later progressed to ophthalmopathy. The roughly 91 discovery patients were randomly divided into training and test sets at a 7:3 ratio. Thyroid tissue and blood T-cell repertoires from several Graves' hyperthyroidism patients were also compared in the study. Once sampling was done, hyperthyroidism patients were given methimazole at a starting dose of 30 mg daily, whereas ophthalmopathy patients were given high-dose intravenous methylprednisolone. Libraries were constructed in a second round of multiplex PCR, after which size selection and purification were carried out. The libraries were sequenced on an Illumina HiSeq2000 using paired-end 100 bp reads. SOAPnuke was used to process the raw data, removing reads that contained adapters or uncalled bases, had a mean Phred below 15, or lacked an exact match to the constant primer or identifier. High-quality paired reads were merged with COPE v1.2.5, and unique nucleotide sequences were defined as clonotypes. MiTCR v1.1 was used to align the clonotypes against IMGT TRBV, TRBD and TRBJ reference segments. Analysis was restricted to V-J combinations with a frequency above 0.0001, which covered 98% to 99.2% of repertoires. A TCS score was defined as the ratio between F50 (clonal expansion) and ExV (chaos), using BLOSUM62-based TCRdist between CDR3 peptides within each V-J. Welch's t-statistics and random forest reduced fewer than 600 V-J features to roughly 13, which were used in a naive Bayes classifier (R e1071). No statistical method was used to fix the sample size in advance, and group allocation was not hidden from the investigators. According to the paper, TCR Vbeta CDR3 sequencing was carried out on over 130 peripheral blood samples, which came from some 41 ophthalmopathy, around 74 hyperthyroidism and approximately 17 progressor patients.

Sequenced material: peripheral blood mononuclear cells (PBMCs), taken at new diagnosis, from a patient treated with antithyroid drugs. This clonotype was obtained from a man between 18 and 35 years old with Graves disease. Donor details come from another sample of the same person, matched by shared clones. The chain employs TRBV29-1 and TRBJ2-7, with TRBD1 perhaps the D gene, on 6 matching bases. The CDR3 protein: CSVGGQIDEQYF. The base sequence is TGCAGCGTTGGCGGACAGATCGACGAGCAGTACTTC.